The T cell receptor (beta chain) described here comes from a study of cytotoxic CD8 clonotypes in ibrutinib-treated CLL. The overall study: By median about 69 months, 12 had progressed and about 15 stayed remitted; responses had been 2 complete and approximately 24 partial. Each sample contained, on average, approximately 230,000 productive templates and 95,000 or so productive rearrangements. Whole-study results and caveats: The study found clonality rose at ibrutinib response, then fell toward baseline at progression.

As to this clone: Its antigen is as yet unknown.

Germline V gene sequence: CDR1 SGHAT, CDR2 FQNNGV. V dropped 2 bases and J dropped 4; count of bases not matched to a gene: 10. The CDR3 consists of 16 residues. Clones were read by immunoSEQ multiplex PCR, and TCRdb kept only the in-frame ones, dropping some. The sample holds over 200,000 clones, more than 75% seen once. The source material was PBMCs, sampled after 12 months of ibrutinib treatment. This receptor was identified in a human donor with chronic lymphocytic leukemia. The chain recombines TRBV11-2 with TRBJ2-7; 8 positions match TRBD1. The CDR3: CASSLITGGAPYEQYF. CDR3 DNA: TGTGCCAGCAGCTTAATCACAGGGGGTGCCCCTTACGAGCAGTACTTC.